This record covers a single T cell receptor (beta chain). The antigen is undetermined. This CDR3 contains 16 residues. From germline, CDR1 is SEHNR and CDR2 FQNEAQ (reference sequence). V was pared by 1 base and J by 3 bases, with 6 bases of the junction left unmatched. The data stem from a study of T cell repertoires in cytomegalovirus infection. Study-level information: Public TCR beta signatures were indicative of both CMV infection and a matching HLA type.

Whole-study findings and limits: Cumulative frequency (of public TCR beta family members) identified carriers of CMV plus the relevant HLA.

One entry per CDR3 protein, called by TCRdb with MiXCR from the reads. This repertoire shows about a million distinct CDR3 sequences, about a third found once; its top ten account for roughly 13%. This TCR derives from a human donor in good health (CMV status not recorded). Some clones in this sample may be carry-over from other donors' samples. V and J are TRBV7-9 and TRBJ1-5, with 7 nucleotides matching TRBD1. The sequencing used cultured CD8+ T cells from PBMCs, collected from culture after CMV antigen stimulation. The CDR3 here is CASSLVRTGNNQPQHF. For the CDR3, the DNA is TGTGCCAGCAGCTTAGTGCGGACAGGCAACAATCAGCCCCAGCATTTT.